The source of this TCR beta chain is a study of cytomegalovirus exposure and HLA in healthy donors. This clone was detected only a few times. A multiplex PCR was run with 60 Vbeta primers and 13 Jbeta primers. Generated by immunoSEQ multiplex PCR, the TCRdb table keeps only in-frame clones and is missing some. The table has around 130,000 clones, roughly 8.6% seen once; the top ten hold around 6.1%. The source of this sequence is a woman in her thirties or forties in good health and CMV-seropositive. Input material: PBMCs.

DNA of the CDR3: TGTGCCATCATTAGAGGGGGAATCGAGCCCCAGCATTTT. Translating gives CAIIRGGIEPQHF. This sequence joins TRBV10-3 and TRBJ1-5; the D gene is possibly TRBD1 (6 bases). Trimming took off 7 bases at V and 8 bases at J, with 15 bases between the two ends. CDR3 length: 13 residues. Germline V CDR1 and CDR2: ENHRY, SYGVKD.